Sequencing of this T cell receptor beta chain was carried out in a study of T cells expressing NK-cell markers. Study overall: It was sorted CD3+CD56+NKG2C+, CD3+CD56+NKG2C- and CD3+CD56-NKG2C+ T cells that supplied the TCR beta repertoires. Sequencing covered eight donors, seven HCMV-seropositive and one seronegative.

TCRdb re-called the 5' RACE reads and catalogs CDR3 proteins one per entry, DNA excluded. Here the sample table reports 150,000 to 180,000 distinct CDR3 sequences. The study's findings and limits: There remained a lack of clarity about HCMV specificity of expanded NKG2C+ T cell clones. The share of CD8+ T cells held by dominant NKG2C+ clonotypes was about 1.0-7.5% in six donors.

As concerns this clonotype: The antigen is not known.

The sequenced material came from blood T cells: a sorted CD56 or NKG2C T cell subset, CD4+ or CD8+ T cells, or bulk PBMC T cells (not recorded which). This clonotype was obtained from a woman aged 50 to 60 in good health.

CDR3 in amino acids: CATSDFSLQETQYF. The chain joins TRBV24-1 to TRBJ2-5. The CDR3 covers 14 residues. Germline CDR1 KGHDR, CDR2 SFDVKD.